Listed below are T cell receptor beta chains from one sample, sequenced in a study of shared clonotypes between healthy human individuals. Data came from immunoSEQ multiplex PCR; TCRdb stores just in-frame clones and leaves some out. The sample records about 560,000 clones, 70% to 80% being singletons. Material for sequencing was PBMCs. The source is a woman between 40 and 55 years old in good health. Some clones in this sample may be carry-over from other donors' samples. Both conserved end residues are part of each CDR3. D genes are given only for firm matches. Some rows mark clone size as missing; the rest say once, few, many or name a class of expanded clone.

d_call j_call clone_size cdr3_length v_call cdr3_aa cdr3_nt
- TRBJ2-7 - 15 TRBV5-1 CASSVSGLRSYEQYF TGCGCCAGCAGCGTGTCGGGACTCCGCTCCTACGAGCAGTACTTC
- TRBJ2-7 - 15 TRBV27 CASSLSFTAAYEQYF TGTGCCAGCAGTTTATCGTTCACAGCAGCCTACGAGCAGTACTTC
TRBD1 TRBJ2-6 - 16 TRBV18 CASSPNRGSGANVLTF TGTGCCAGCTCACCAAACAGGGGTTCTGGGGCCAACGTCCTGACTTTC
- TRBJ1-5 many 16 TRBV4-3 CASSQESGRYNQPQHF TGCGCCAGCAGCCAAGAGTCCGGGAGATACAATCAGCCCCAGCATTTT
- TRBJ1-5 - 14 TRBV18 CASSVTGLNQPQHF TGTGCCAGCTCGGTTACAGGATTAAATCAGCCCCAGCATTTT
TRBD2 TRBJ2-5 - 14 TRBV7-9 CASSLGAGTKTQYF TGTGCCAGCAGCTTAGGAGCGGGAACGAAGACCCAGTACTTC
- TRBJ1-2 few 11 TRBV29-1 CSESSNYDYTF TGCAGCGAGTCATCAAACTATGACTACACCTTC
TRBD2 TRBJ2-7 - 15 TRBV5-5 CASSLLTGGGWEQYF TGTGCCAGCAGCCTTCTTACGGGAGGAGGTTGGGAGCAGTACTTC
TRBD2 TRBJ2-7 - 16 TRBV15 CATSRGGTRSSYEQYF TGTGCCACCAGCAGAGGTGGGACTAGGAGCTCCTACGAGCAGTACTTC
TRBD1 TRBJ1-3 - 17 TRBV7-8 CASSFTLTGGSGNTIYF TGTGCCAGCAGCTTTACATTGACAGGGGGGTCTGGAAACACCATATATTTT
- TRBJ2-7 - 14 TRBV4-1 CAFVFRGSLHEQYF TGCGCCTTCGTGTTCAGGGGCAGTCTCCACGAGCAGTACTTC
TRBD1 TRBJ1-4 - 17 TRBV5-1 CASSFTGTADLREKLFF TGCGCCAGCAGCTTTACCGGGACAGCAGACCTCCGTGAAAAACTGTTTTTT
- TRBJ2-1 - 16 TRBV11-2 CASSSTGTRRYNEQFF TGTGCCAGCAGCTCGACCGGGACTCGAAGATACAATGAGCAGTTCTTC
- TRBJ2-4 - 13 TRBV5-4 CASSHPDKNIQYF TGTGCCAGCAGCCACCCCGACAAAAACATTCAGTACTTC
- TRBJ1-5 - 11 TRBV28 CASSFRQPQHF TGTGCCAGCAGTTTTAGGCAGCCCCAGCATTTT
- TRBJ1-1 few 13 TRBV6-1 CASSERKYTEAFF TGTGCCAGCAGTGAGAGAAAATACACTGAAGCTTTCTTT
- TRBJ1-2 - 10 TRBV28 CASLGYGYTF TGTGCCAGCTTAGGGTATGGCTACACCTTC
TRBD1 TRBJ1-5 - 14 TRBV2 CASSDDRGNQPQHF TGTGCCAGCAGTGACGACAGGGGCAATCAGCCCCAGCATTTT
- TRBJ1-2 - 14 TRBV28 CASRVRDANYGYTF TGTGCCAGCAGAGTTAGGGACGCTAACTATGGCTACACCTTC
- TRBJ2-1 - 13 TRBV11-3 CASTKPQTDEQFF TGTGCCAGCACCAAACCACAGACCGATGAGCAGTTCTTC
- TRBJ1-1 - 12 TRBV16 CASSPTNTEAFF TGTGCCAGCAGCCCCACAAACACTGAAGCTTTCTTT
TRBD1 TRBJ2-4 once 14 TRBV6-6 CASSYDGQGGFQYF TGTGCCAGCAGTTACGACGGACAGGGAGGTTTTCAGTACTTC
- TRBJ2-1 once 14 TRBV7-9 CASSFRSTYNEQFF TGTGCCAGCAGCTTTCGCTCGACCTACAATGAGCAGTTCTTC
- TRBJ1-6 - 14 TRBV6-1 CASRSGPTNSPLHF TGTGCCAGCAGATCGGGACCGACTAATTCACCCCTCCACTTT
TRBD1 TRBJ1-5 - 13 TRBV28 CASAGQGYQPQHF TGTGCCAGCGCGGGACAGGGGTATCAGCCCCAGCATTTT
- TRBJ1-1 - 16 TRBV4-1 CASSQRVEGMNTEAFF TGCGCCAGCAGCCAACGGGTAGAGGGTATGAACACTGAAGCTTTCTTT
- TRBJ1-2 many 14 TRBV10-3 CAISNARGGGGYTF TGTGCCATCAGTAACGCTAGGGGCGGTGGTGGCTACACCTTC
- TRBJ1-2 - 14 TRBV27 CASSLQGTRYGYTF TGTGCCAGCAGTTTGCAGGGAACTCGCTATGGCTACACCTTC
- TRBJ2-1 - 13 TRBV7-9 CASSSGLGDEQFF TGTGCCAGCAGCTCAGGTCTAGGGGATGAGCAGTTCTTC
- TRBJ2-6 - 18 TRBV5-1 CASTLAGGVLSGANVLTF TGCGCCAGCACCCTTGCCGGGGGTGTTTTATCTGGGGCCAACGTCCTGACTTTC
- TRBJ1-2 - 14 TRBV5-8 CASSFGWPHYGYTF TGTGCCAGCAGCTTTGGGTGGCCCCATTATGGCTACACCTTC
- TRBJ1-5 - 15 TRBV10-2 CASSESAAAGQPQHF TGCGCCAGCAGTGAGTCAGCAGCGGCGGGCCAGCCCCAGCATTTT
- TRBJ2-7 few 14 TRBV18 CASSPGDKSYEQYF TGTGCCAGCTCACCAGGGGACAAATCCTACGAGCAGTACTTC
- TRBJ1-2 - 11 TRBV30 CAWSDVASYTF TGTGCCTGGAGTGATGTGGCTAGCTACACCTTC
TRBD1 TRBJ1-5 once 16 TRBV2 CASTPRDRASNQPQHF TGTGCCAGCACGCCCAGGGACAGGGCCTCCAATCAGCCCCAGCATTTT
TRBD2 TRBJ2-2 once 16 TRBV27 CACSTNSGRGNGELFF TGTGCCTGCAGCACCAATAGCGGGAGAGGGAACGGGGAGCTGTTTTTT
- TRBJ2-1 few 12 TRBV15 CATSRVNNEQFF TGTGCCACCAGCAGAGTTAACAATGAGCAGTTCTTC
TRBD1 TRBJ2-5 - 14 TRBV2 CASSKDRVPETQYF TGTGCCAGCAGTAAAGACAGGGTCCCAGAGACCCAGTACTTC
TRBD2 TRBJ2-3 - 19 TRBV15 CATSRRPHVGLAGEDTQYF TGTGCCACCAGCAGAAGACCCCATGTCGGACTAGCGGGAGAGGATACGCAGTATTTT
- TRBJ1-3 - 13 TRBV9 CASSESTGNTIYF TGTGCCAGCAGCGAGTCAACGGGAAACACCATATATTTT
TRBD1 TRBJ2-7 - 14 TRBV28 CASSGTGVSYEQYF TGTGCCAGTTCCGGGACAGGGGTTTCCTACGAGCAGTACTTC
TRBD2 TRBJ2-1 - 17 TRBV4-1 CASSQGLARGGLNEQFF TGCGCCAGCAGCCAAGGACTAGCGCGGGGGGGCCTCAATGAGCAGTTCTTC
- TRBJ1-1 few 13 TRBV30 CASDRRLNTEAFF TGTGCCTCCGACAGGCGTCTGAACACTGAAGCTTTCTTT
TRBD2 TRBJ2-5 - 17 TRBV6-1 CASSVSGSGGLGETQYF TGTGCCAGCAGTGTCTCGGGCAGCGGGGGACTGGGGGAGACCCAGTACTTC
TRBD1 TRBJ2-7 - 15 TRBV19 CASSKTLTGDREQYF TGTGCCAGTAGTAAAACCTTAACAGGGGATCGAGAGCAGTACTTC
- TRBJ2-7 - 15 TRBV27 CASSLSGQNSYEQYF TGTGCCAGCAGTTTATCCGGACAGAACTCCTACGAGCAGTACTTC
- TRBJ2-5 - 15 TRBV11-2 CASSLSSAGQETQYF TGTGCCAGCAGCTTAAGTTCCGCAGGGCAGGAGACCCAGTACTTC
- TRBJ1-1 many 13 TRBV25-1 CASRGPAGTEAFF TGTGCCAGCAGAGGGCCGGCCGGCACTGAAGCTTTCTTT
TRBD1 TRBJ2-5 - 15 TRBV11-3 CASSLGTGLVETQYF TGTGCCAGCAGCTTAGGGACAGGGTTGGTAGAGACCCAGTACTTC
- TRBJ2-3 - 15 TRBV6-5 CASSYQGLASDTQYF TGTGCCAGCAGTTATCAGGGGCTAGCCTCAGATACGCAGTATTTT
- TRBJ1-2 - 14 TRBV5-6 CASTTPSGNYGYTF TGTGCCAGCACCACCCCATCAGGGAACTATGGCTACACCTTC
- TRBJ1-2 few 16 TRBV5-8 CASSWGGVWAAVGYTF TGTGCCAGCAGCTGGGGAGGGGTGTGGGCAGCGGTTGGCTACACCTTC
- TRBJ1-4 - 14 TRBV5-1 CASSLGGAREKLFF TGCGCCAGCAGCTTGGGAGGGGCGAGGGAAAAACTGTTTTTT
- TRBJ2-7 - 13 TRBV6-1 CAILGVGFDEQYF TGTGCCATCTTGGGGGTAGGCTTCGACGAGCAGTACTTC
- TRBJ1-1 once 15 TRBV5-1 CASIISPGVDTEAFF TGCGCCAGCATCATTTCTCCAGGGGTGGACACTGAAGCTTTCTTT
- TRBJ1-2 once 15 TRBV5-1 CASSLDGFSGYGYTF TGCGCCAGCAGCTTGGACGGATTTTCTGGCTATGGCTACACCTTC